The clone carrying this T cell receptor (beta chain) was counted many times. Germline V gene sequence: CDR1 SGDLS, CDR2 YYNGEE. The CDR3 is made up of 13 amino acids. The junction had 5 bases not matched to a gene; V was cut back by 6 bases and J by 6 bases. A range of KT2-to-PBMC ratios was made using fixed PBMC numbers. The data are from a study of quantifying T cell responses using KT2 cells. Looking at the study overall: RNA was reverse transcribed with TCR alpha and beta constant-region primers.

An oligo carrying a UMI was ligated to the cDNA 3' end. An equimolar mix of RC1.1 and RC1.2 primed the beta chain across TRBC1 and TRBC2. TCRdb itself ran the UMI-ligation and nested PCR reads through MiXCR, one entry per CDR3 protein. Of around 56,000 distinct CDR3 sequences listed, approximately 13% were seen once; the top ten hold roughly 9.5%. This chain links TRBV9 with TRBJ2-2, with 7 bases identical to TRBD1. The source of this sequence is a human donor. Sequencing was carried out using PBMCs spiked with cells of the T cell clone KT2. The CDR3 here is CASKRQGAGELFF. CDR3 coding DNA: TGTGCCAGCAAAAGACAGGGTGCCGGGGAGCTGTTTTTT.